This T cell receptor (beta chain) was recorded in a study of identical twins. The sample holds a few counts of this clonotype. TCRdb called the 5' RACE reads again in MiXCR, with one record for every CDR3 protein. The sample carries 700,000 or so distinct CDR3 sequences, 8.6% recorded once. The CDR3 runs to 17 residues. Trimming left V 4 bases short and J 5 bases short, with 20 bases between. Germline V gene lookup returns CDR1 LGHDT and CDR2 YNNKEL (reference sequence). In addition, the sample was reused for a study of yellow fever vaccine responses in identical twins.

Material for sequencing was PBMCs. The clonotype originates from a woman aged 18 to 35 in good health. The chain recombines TRBV3-1 with TRBJ2-2; no clear D gene. CDR3: CASSPSRVGLGTGELFF. For the CDR3, the DNA is TGTGCCAGCAGCCCGAGCCGAGTGGGCCTCGGGACCGGGGAGCTGTTTTTT.